This record looks at one T cell receptor beta chain sequence and its context. Its antigen is unidentified. The data belong to a study of T cells in localized non-small cell lung cancer. Study-wide points: Elevated circulating T cell density in blood was associated with longer overall survival. Turning up in adjacent lung were a median approximately 58 of the top 100 tumor clones.

The junction had 4 bases not matched to a gene; V was cut back by 6 bases and J by 3 bases. The germline V gene has CDR1 MNHEY and CDR2 SVGAGI. The CDR3 is 14 amino acids. Here immunoSEQ multiplex PCR was the method, and the copy in TCRdb shows in-frame clones only, minus some. Of approximately 60,000 clones detected, about nine tenths appear once; the ten largest clones hold roughly 2%. The material was peripheral blood, obtained before any cancer treatment. The receptor was derived from a woman aged 40-75 years with stage I lung adenocarcinoma. The V and J genes are TRBV6-5 and TRBJ2-5; 10 bases align to TRBD2. CDR3 bases: TGTGCCAGCAGGAGGACTAGCGGCGAAGAGACCCAGTACTTC. Translated, it gives CASRRTSGEETQYF.